Following are 10 T cell receptor beta chains from one sample sequenced in a study of T cells in Graves' hyperthyroidism and ophthalmopathy. From RNA transcripts, TCR beta CDR3 regions were amplified. First-round RT-PCR targeting the TCR CDR3 was performed with the HTBI primer set. Via MiXCR, TCRdb re-called the multiplex PCR reads, giving one row per CDR3 protein. The table includes 300,000 or so distinct CDR3 sequences, 21% detected once. Sequenced: blood. Every receptor here comes from a woman aged 50 to 60 with Graves' hyperthyroidism.

V and J are TRBV27 and TRBJ2-6, with TRBD2 as a possible D gene (6 bases). This CDR3 comprises 15 residues. V lost 3 bases to trimming and J lost 2 bases, with 8 bases between them. Germline V lookup: CDR1 MNHEY, CDR2 SMNVEV (reference sequence). The CDR3 region has the DNA TGTGCCAGCAGTTTGTGGGGGGCTGGGGCCAACGTCCTGACTTTC. Its translation: CASSLWGAGANVLTF.

The sample holds a few counts of this clonotype. This rearrangement joins TRBV28 to TRBJ1-2; TRBD1 matches 7 bases. This CDR3 region has 17 residues. V gave up 2 bases and J gave up 2 bases; unmatched junction bases: 11. CDR1 is MDHEN and CDR2 is SYDVKM in the germline V gene. CDR3 coding DNA: TGTGCCAGCAGTTTAGGGGGGACACAGGGGAAGAACTATGGCTACACCTTC. Translated, it gives CASSLGGTQGKNYGYTF.

This clonotype has just a few counts. CDR3 sequence: CASSLAGLGGETQYF. In nucleotides, the CDR3 is TGTGCCAGTAGCTTGGCGGGACTAGGAGGGGAGACCCAGTACTTC. This sequence joins TRBV19 and TRBJ2-5; 8 bases are a match to TRBD2. This CDR3 spans 15 amino acids. V trimming: 6 bases; J trimming: 5 bases; junction bases outside the gene matches: 11. Germline CDR1 and CDR2: LNHDA and SQIVND (reference sequence).

This clonotype was seen repeatedly, ten times or more. The rearrangement joins TRBV2 to TRBJ1-5, with D unclear. The germline V gene has CDR1 SNHLY and CDR2 FYNNEI. V was shortened by 3 bases and J by 3 bases, with 18 bases between the two germline ends. The CDR3 is 17 amino acids. The CDR3 protein is CASSDVGGRLFNQPQHF. DNA for the CDR3: TGTGCCAGCAGTGACGTGGGCGGAAGACTTTTCAATCAGCCCCAGCATTTT.

A few counts support this clonotype. The rearrangement links TRBV7-3 to TRBJ1-1; perhaps TRBD1 as D (5 bases). The CDR3 covers 14 residues. Germline assignment: CDR1 SGHTA and CDR2 FQGTGA. V shed 3 bases and J shed 5 bases, with 13 bases lying between them. The CDR3 bases are TGTGCCAGCAGCTTGGGCATCCAGGGAACTGAAGCTTTCTTT. Encoded protein: CASSLGIQGTEAFF.

This clonotype was found many times. This chain links TRBV10-1 with TRBJ1-1, with D unresolved. The CDR3 contains 12 residues. V was pared by 4 bases and J by 1 base, with 4 bases between. The germline V gene encodes CDR1 WNHNN and CDR2 SYGVQD (reference sequence). The CDR3, as DNA: TGCGCCAGCAGTGCCGCGAACACTGAAGCTTTCTTT. This codes for CASSAANTEAFF.

This clonotype has ten or more counts. The chain recombines TRBV6-1 with TRBJ2-2; D tentatively fits TRBD1 or TRBD2 (5 bases each). This CDR3 is built from 14 residues. Germline CDR1 is MNHNS and CDR2 is SASEGT. The germline V and J ends were trimmed by 7 bases and 6 bases, with 15 bases remaining between them. The DNA of the CDR3 is TGTGCCAGCATAAAAGGGGATAGCGCCGGGGAGCTGTTTTTT. Its protein is CASIKGDSAGELFF.

In its sample, this clonotype was seen once. A much larger clone lies a single base off, so this may be a read error. The chain has TRBV5-1 and TRBJ1-4; D call uncertain. Germline CDR1 is SGHRS and CDR2 is YFSETQ. This CDR3 is 13 amino acids long. The CDR3 DNA reads as TGCGTCAGCAGCTTGGGCGGGGTTGAAAAACTGTTTTTT. Its protein is CVSSLGGVEKLFF. The full variable domain, with the rest looked up from reference TRBV5-1 and TRBJ1-4, is KAGVTQTPRYLIKTRGQQVTLSCSPISGHRSVSWYQQTPGQGLQFLFEYFSETQRNKGNFPGRFSGRQFSNSRSEMNVSTLELGDSALYLCVSSLGGVEKLFFGSGTQLSVL.

V gene TRBV2 combines with J gene TRBJ1-1; D ambiguous. CDR3 size: 15 residues. Germline CDR1 SNHLY, CDR2 FYNNEI. V was trimmed by 4 bases and J by 4 bases, leaving 16 bases between them. Written as DNA, the CDR3 is TGTGCCAGCAGTGGTCGTGGCACCAGCTCCACTGAAGCTTTCTTT. It specifies CASSGRGTSSTEAFF.

This clonotype was observed many times. The V call is TRBV6-1, the J call TRBJ2-1; TRBD2 matches 8 bases. Germline CDR1 is MNHNS and CDR2 is SASEGT. The CDR3 runs to 14 residues. Trimming took 6 bases from V and 6 from J; bases not matched to a gene: 7. This CDR3 reads CASSSGGGFNEQFF. DNA for the CDR3: TGTGCCAGCAGCTCCGGGGGGGGATTCAATGAGCAGTTCTTC.